This T cell receptor (beta chain) was sequenced during a study of chemoradiotherapy in HPV16-positive cancers. Repeated repertoire sampling spanned the course of chemoradiotherapy. Findings of the study overall: HPV-responsive T-cell expansion during chemoradiotherapy was linked to improved recurrence-free survival in HPV16-positive patients.

Concerning this clone itself: The antigen is not known.

The assay was immunoSEQ multiplex PCR, and TCRdb's table has in-frame clones only and misses some. The profile shows 30,000 to 35,000 clones, around three quarters of them singletons. The junction had 4 bases not matched to a gene; V was cut back by 4 bases and J by 5 bases. CDR1 is SGHNT, CDR2 YYREEE, per germline (reference sequence). This CDR3 region has 14 residues. The chain is built from TRBV5-4 and TRBJ2-1, with 9 positions matching TRBD1. The sample consisted of blood, taken from a patient who underwent chemoradiotherapy. The TCR originated in a human donor with HPV-associated anogenital cancer. CDR3 bases: TGTGCCAGCAGCCAAGGACAGGGGAACAATGAGCAGTTCTTC. This sequence encodes CASSQGQGNNEQFF.